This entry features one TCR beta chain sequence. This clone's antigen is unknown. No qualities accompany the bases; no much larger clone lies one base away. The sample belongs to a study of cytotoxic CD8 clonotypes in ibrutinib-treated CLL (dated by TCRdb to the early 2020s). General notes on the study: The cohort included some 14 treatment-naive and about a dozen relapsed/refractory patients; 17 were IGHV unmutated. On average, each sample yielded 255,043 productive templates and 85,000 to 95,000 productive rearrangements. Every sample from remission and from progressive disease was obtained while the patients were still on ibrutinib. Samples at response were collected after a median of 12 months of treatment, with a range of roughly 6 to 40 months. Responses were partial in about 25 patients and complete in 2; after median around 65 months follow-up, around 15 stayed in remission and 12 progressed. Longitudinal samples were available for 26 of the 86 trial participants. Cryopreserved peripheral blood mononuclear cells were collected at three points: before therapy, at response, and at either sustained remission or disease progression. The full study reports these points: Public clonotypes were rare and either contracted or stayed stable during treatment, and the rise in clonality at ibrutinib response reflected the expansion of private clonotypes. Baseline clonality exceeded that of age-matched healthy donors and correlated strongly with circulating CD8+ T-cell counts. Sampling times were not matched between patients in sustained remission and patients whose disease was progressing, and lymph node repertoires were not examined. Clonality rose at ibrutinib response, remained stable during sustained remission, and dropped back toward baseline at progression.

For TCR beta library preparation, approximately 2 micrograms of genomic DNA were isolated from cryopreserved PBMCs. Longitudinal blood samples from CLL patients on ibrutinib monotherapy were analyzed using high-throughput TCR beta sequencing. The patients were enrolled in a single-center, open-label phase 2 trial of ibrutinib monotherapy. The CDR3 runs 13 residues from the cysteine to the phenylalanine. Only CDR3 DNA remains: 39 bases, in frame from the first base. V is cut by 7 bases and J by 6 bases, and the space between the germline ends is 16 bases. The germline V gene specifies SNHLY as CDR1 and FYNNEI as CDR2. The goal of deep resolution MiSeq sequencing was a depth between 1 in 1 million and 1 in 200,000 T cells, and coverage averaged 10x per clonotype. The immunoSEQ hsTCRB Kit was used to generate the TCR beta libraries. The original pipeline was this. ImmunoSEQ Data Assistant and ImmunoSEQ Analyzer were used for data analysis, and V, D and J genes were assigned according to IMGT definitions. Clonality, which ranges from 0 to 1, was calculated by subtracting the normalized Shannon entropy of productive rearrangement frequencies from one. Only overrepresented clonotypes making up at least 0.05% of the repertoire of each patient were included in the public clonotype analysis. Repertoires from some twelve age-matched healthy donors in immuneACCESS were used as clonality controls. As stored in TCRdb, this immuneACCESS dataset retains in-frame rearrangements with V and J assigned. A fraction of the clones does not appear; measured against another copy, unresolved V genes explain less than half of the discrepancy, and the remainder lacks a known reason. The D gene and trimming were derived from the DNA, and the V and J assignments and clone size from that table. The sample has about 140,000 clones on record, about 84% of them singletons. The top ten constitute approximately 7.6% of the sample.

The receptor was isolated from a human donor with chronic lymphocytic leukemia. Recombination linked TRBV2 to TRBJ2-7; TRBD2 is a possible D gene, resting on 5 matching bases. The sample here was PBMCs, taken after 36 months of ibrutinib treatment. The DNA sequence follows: TGTGCCAGCATCATATTAGAGGGATCCGAGCAGTACTTC. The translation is CASIILEGSEQYF.